The following is a T cell receptor beta chain sequence with its context. Its antigen is undetermined. With a much larger clone just one base away, this may be a read error. The sample belongs to a study of T-cell reconstitution after alpha-beta-depleted transplantation in children. General study points: T-cell numbers and diversity, one year after transplant, stemmed largely from T cells that were newly produced. In patients about two months after transplant, alpha-beta T cells reportedly arose from several hundred expanded graft clones. The origin of high day-60 TCRbeta diversity in some patients lay in surviving recipient T cells and thymic progenitors.

The V gene's germline CDR1 is SQVTM and CDR2 ANQGSEA. The CDR3 is 15 amino acids. This sample's TCRbeta library carried unique molecular identifier barcodes. TCRdb used MiXCR to reprocess the PCR reads, holding one entry per CDR3 protein. The sample has some 10,000 distinct CDR3 sequences; about 15% are singletons. Sequenced here: PBMCs, mostly from graft donor cells, sampled 60 days after TCRalphabeta/CD19-depleted stem cell transplant. The V gene is TRBV29-1, the J gene TRBJ1-2; D may be TRBD1 (5 bases). The receptor was derived from a male patient younger than 18 who had a stem cell transplant for acute lymphoblastic leukemia, so the T cells may come from the graft donor. As DNA, the CDR3 is TGCAGCGTTGAAATGGGGGGATCCTCTAACTATGGCTCCACCTTC. Translating it yields CSVEMGGSSNYGSTF.